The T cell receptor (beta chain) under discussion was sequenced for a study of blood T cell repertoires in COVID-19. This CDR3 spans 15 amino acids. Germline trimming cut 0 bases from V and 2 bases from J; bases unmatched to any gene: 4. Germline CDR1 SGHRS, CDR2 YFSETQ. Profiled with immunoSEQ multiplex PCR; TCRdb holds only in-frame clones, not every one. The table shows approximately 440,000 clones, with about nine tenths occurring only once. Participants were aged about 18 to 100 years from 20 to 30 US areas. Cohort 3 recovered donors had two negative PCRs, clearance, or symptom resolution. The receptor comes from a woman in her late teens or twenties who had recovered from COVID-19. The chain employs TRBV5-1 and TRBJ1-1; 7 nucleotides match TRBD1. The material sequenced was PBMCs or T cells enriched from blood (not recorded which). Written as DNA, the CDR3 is TGCGCCAGCAGCTTGGAAGGGGGCCGCAACACTGAAGCTTTCTTT. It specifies CASSLEGGRNTEAFF.